A selection of T cell receptor beta chains follows, all from one sample in a study of cytomegalovirus exposure and HLA in healthy donors. Profiling relied on immunoSEQ multiplex PCR, and the TCRdb table lists in-frame clones only, not all of them. Of tens of thousands of clones detected, more than 70% appear once; the ten largest clones hold approximately 4.4%. The sample taken for sequencing was PBMCs. Every receptor here comes from a male donor in good health and CMV-seropositive. The conserved cysteine and the conserved F or W are not part of the CDR3 here. The D gene is left open where the match is weak. Not all rows give a size; the values are once, few, many and, for expanded clones, a class.

CDR3 protein	V gene	J gene	clone size	D gene
ASSPSGTGGDYGYT	TRBV28	TRBJ1-2	NA	TRBD1
ASSLGSLGLGYGYT	TRBV11-2	TRBJ1-2	NA	NA
ASSQASVETQY	TRBV5-4	TRBJ2-5	NA	NA
ASSQDRGSTNEKLF	TRBV4-1	TRBJ1-4	few	NA
ASSNPPDQGTGNTIY	TRBV7-8	TRBJ1-3	NA	NA
ASSQDQRRDSYGYT	TRBV4-2	TRBJ1-2	NA	TRBD1
ASSKSGILNTGELF	TRBV21-1	TRBJ2-2	NA	NA
ASTRDQAGVNEQF	TRBV9	TRBJ2-1	NA	TRBD2
ASRSVDEQY	TRBV7-9	TRBJ2-7	NA	NA
ASSLEQGYEQY	TRBV5-1	TRBJ2-7	NA	TRBD1
ASSYAGTANTGELF	TRBV6-5	TRBJ2-2	NA	TRBD1
ATSRAGSGNQPQH	TRBV15	TRBJ1-5	few	NA
ASSWRTGGNEQF	TRBV5-1	TRBJ2-1	NA	TRBD1
ASKGQGSNQPQH	TRBV27	TRBJ1-5	NA	NA
ASSFVAGTDTQY	TRBV28	TRBJ2-3	many	NA
AQGGPGLGYT	TRBV28	TRBJ1-2	NA	TRBD1
RGDGNSPLH	TRBV11-2	TRBJ1-6	once	NA
SVEGGTGGLGNYGYT	TRBV29-1	TRBJ1-2	NA	TRBD1
ASSQVGGRKLF	TRBV4-1	TRBJ1-4	NA	NA
AWSVQGKAF	TRBV30	TRBJ1-1	NA	NA
ASSGRRGEQY	TRBV10-2	TRBJ2-7	NA	NA
ASSLPTGQGVEAF	TRBV28	TRBJ1-1	NA	TRBD1
AWSASGPGGIDQPQH	TRBV30	TRBJ1-5	NA	NA
ASSQEGRGLVYGYT	TRBV4-2	TRBJ1-2	NA	NA
ASGPRGQAHPEAF	TRBV28	TRBJ1-1	NA	TRBD1
ASSQKIGGETQY	TRBV4-2	TRBJ2-5	NA	NA
ASSSPSVAGDSPLH	TRBV7-2	TRBJ1-6	NA	NA
ASSLESGTQETQY	TRBV11-2	TRBJ2-5	NA	NA
ASSSTRQGPYGYT	TRBV11-2	TRBJ1-2	medium-sized	TRBD1
ASRMGTASNQPQH	TRBV2	TRBJ1-5	few	TRBD1
ASSPLPGDSPLH	TRBV18	TRBJ1-6	NA	NA
ASSPQGHTEAF	TRBV28	TRBJ1-1	few	NA
ASSPRPGLAGPYNEQF	TRBV19	TRBJ2-1	NA	TRBD2
ASSSRVGGYT	TRBV27	TRBJ1-2	NA	NA
ASSDRGVSPLH	TRBV2	TRBJ1-6	once	TRBD1
SGQLIATQY	TRBV20-1	TRBJ2-3	NA	NA
ASSLGRGHNQPQH	TRBV27	TRBJ1-5	NA	NA